This TCR beta chain was retrieved from a study of blood T cell repertoires in COVID-19. This CDR3 contains 13 residues. V lost 2 bases to trimming and J lost 9 bases, with 11 bases between them. Germline V CDR1 and CDR2: LNHNV, YYDKDF (reference sequence). Profiled with immunoSEQ multiplex PCR; TCRdb holds only in-frame clones, not every one. The table includes approximately 33,000 clones, approximately 80% detected once. This clonotype originated in a man between 65 and 79 years old with acute or convalescent COVID-19. This chain links TRBV15 with TRBJ2-1; no definite D call. Sequenced sample: peripheral blood. The CDR3 here is CATSRFQAREQFF. For the CDR3, the DNA is TGTGCCACCAGCAGATTTCAGGCTCGTGAGCAGTTCTTC.